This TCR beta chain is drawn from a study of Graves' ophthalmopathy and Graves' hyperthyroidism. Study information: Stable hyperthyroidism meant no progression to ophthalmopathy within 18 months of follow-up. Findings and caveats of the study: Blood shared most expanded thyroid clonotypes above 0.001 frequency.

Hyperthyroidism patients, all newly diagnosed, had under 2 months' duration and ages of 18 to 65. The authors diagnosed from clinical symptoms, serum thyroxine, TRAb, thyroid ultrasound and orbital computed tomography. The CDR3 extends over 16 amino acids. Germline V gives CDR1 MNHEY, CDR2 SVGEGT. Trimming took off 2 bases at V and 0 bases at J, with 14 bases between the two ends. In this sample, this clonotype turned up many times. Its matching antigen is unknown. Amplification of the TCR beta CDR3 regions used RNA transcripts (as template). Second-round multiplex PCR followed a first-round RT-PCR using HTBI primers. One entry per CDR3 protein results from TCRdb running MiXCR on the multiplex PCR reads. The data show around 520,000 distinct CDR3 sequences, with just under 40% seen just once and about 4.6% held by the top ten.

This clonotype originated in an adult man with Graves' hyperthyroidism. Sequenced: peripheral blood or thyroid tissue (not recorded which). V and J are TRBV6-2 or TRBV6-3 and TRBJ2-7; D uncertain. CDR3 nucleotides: TGTGCCAGCAGTTACGCCGTGGACGGATCCTCCTACGAGCAGTACTTC. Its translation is CASSYAVDGSSYEQYF.